This T cell receptor beta chain was observed in a study of blood T cell repertoires in COVID-19. Worth noting for this clone: At the DNA level, this CDR3 is encoded by other sequences in the same sample as well.

Trimming removed 3 bases from V and 0 bases from J, with 9 bases in between. The germline gives CDR1 MDHEN, CDR2 SYDVKM. The CDR3 is made up of 15 amino acids. Measured with immunoSEQ multiplex PCR; TCRdb has only the in-frame clones, and not every one. The sample consists of under 250,000 clones, 88% of them appearing once. The sequencing sample was made of peripheral blood. The V and J genes are TRBV28 and TRBJ1-3; tentative D call: TRBD1 (6 bases). This clonotype was obtained from a woman aged 55 to 70 with acute or convalescent COVID-19. CDR3 DNA sequence: TGTGCCAGCAGTTTTGGGGGCTCCTCTGGAAACACCATATATTTT. It yields the protein CASSFGGSSGNTIYF.